These 25 T cell receptor beta chains share one sample of origin, sequenced in a study of cytomegalovirus exposure and HLA in healthy donors. A multiplex PCR was run with 60 Vbeta primers and 13 Jbeta primers. Method: immunoSEQ multiplex PCR; TCRdb's copy keeps in-frame clones and lacks some. The data show around 180,000 clones, around 84% seen once. The sequenced material came from PBMCs. The source is a boy between 2 and 10 years old in good health and CMV-seronegative.

This clone was counted once. The gene calls are TRBV5-4 and TRBJ1-2, with 7 bases aligning to TRBD1. Germline V gene lookup returns CDR1 SGHNT and CDR2 YYREEE (reference sequence). This CDR3 spans 15 amino acids. V lost 5 bases and J lost 8; bases outside the gene matches: 15. CDR3 DNA sequence: TGTGCCAGCAGATCCGGGACAGCTCGGCGAGGCGGCTACACCTTC. The encoded protein is CASRSGTARRGGYTF. The full variable domain, in which reference TRBV5-4 and TRBJ1-2 provide the parts outside the CDR3, is ETGVTQSPTHLIKTRGQQVTLRCSSQSGHNTVSWYQQALGQGPQFIFQYYREEENGRGNFPPRFSGLQFPNYSSELNVNALELDDSALYLCASRSGTARRGGYTFGSGTRLTVV.

The chain employs TRBV5-1 and TRBJ2-2; 9 nucleotides match TRBD2. The CDR3 covers 16 residues. Germline V gene sequence: CDR1 SGHRS, CDR2 YFSETQ. Unmatched junction bases numbered 13, after V lost 9 bases and J lost 4 bases. Written as DNA, the CDR3 is TGCGCCACCGCCGGGACTAGCACAAAGGGCACCGGGGAGCTGTTTTTT. This codes for CATAGTSTKGTGELFF.

The chain links TRBV7-2 to TRBJ2-6; D remains ambiguous. The CDR3 sequence is 14 residues long. V lost 5 bases to trimming and J lost 1 base, with 6 bases between them. The germline CDR1 and CDR2 sequences are SGHTA and FQGNSA. In DNA form, the CDR3 reads TGTGCCAGCAGCCCCTCGTCTGGGGCCAACGTCCTGACTTTC. Encoded protein: CASSPSSGANVLTF.

The chain recombines TRBV6-1 with TRBJ2-7; 7 nucleotides align to TRBD1. Germline CDR1 is MNHNS and CDR2 is SASEGT. CDR3 size: 15 residues. With V trimmed by 3 bases and J by 2 bases, 7 bases remained unmatched. In nucleotides, the CDR3 is TGTGCCAGCAGTGAGACTTGGGACAGAACCTACGAGCAGTACTTC. Its protein product is CASSETWDRTYEQYF.

This sequence joins TRBV6-1 and TRBJ1-2, with 7 bases matching TRBD1. In germline, CDR1 is MNHNS, CDR2 SASEGT. V dropped 10 bases and J dropped 7; count of bases not matched to a gene: 12. The CDR3 has 13 residues. CDR3 DNA: TGTGCCACCGCGGAACTACAGGGGACTGGCTACACCTTC. The encoded protein is CATAELQGTGYTF.

The chain combines TRBV6-5 with TRBJ2-2, with 9 bases fitting TRBD1. The CDR3 contains 15 residues. J gave up 7 bases and V 6 bases, and 9 bases lay outside the gene matches. Germline V gene lookup returns CDR1 MNHEY and CDR2 SVGAGI. The DNA of the CDR3 is TGTGCCAGCAGCCGACAGGGGGTTTGGGGCGGGGAGCTGTTTTTT. Its protein product is CASSRQGVWGGELFF.

This chain uses TRBV19 with TRBJ1-1; a weak D match, TRBD1 (5 bases). V lost 6 bases, J lost 2 bases, and 22 bases lay in between. The CDR3 runs 17 residues. The germline V gene has CDR1 LNHDA and CDR2 SQIVND (reference sequence). CDR3 sequence (DNA): TGTGCCAGTAGCGCCCTAACGAAGTGGGGGGACAACACTGAAGCTTTCTTT. It specifies CASSALTKWGDNTEAFF.

The chain links TRBV5-6 to TRBJ1-6; D uncertain. In germline, CDR1 is SGHDT, CDR2 YYEEEE. The CDR3 contains 17 residues. V was shortened by 1 base and J by 9 bases, with 20 bases between the two germline ends. In DNA form, the CDR3 reads TGTGCCAGCAGCTTGTGGCCAAACCTTCGGGATATTTCACCCCTCCACTTT. Protein sequence: CASSLWPNLRDISPLHF.

CDR3: CASITTPAGGTEAFF. The DNA for the CDR3 is TGTGCCAGCATTACTACCCCGGCAGGGGGCACTGAAGCTTTCTTT. This chain connects TRBV2 to TRBJ1-1, with TRBD1 matching over 7 bases. Germline assignment: CDR1 SNHLY and CDR2 FYNNEI. The V gene end was trimmed by 7 bases and the J gene end by 4 bases; junction bases not matched to a gene: 12. The CDR3 contains 15 residues. Variable domain in full (rest from reference TRBV2 and TRBJ1-1): EPEVTQTPSHQVTQMGQEVILRCVPISNHLYFYWYRQILGQKVEFLVSFYNNEISEKSEIFDDQFSVERPDGSNFTLKIRSTKLEDSAMYFCASITTPAGGTEAFFGQGTRLTVV.

The chain recombines TRBV5-8 with TRBJ1-6; TRBD1 aligns across 7 bases. J gave up 3 bases and V 4 bases, and 10 bases lay outside the gene matches. Germline CDR1 is SGHTS and CDR2 is YDEGEE. The CDR3 has 17 residues. This CDR3 reads CASSTRQGAYYNSPLHF. The CDR3 DNA follows: TGTGCCAGCAGCACCCGACAGGGAGCCTACTATAATTCACCCCTCCACTTT.

DNA for the CDR3: TGTGCCAGCATCCGACTAGGGGCTAGCACAGATACGCAGTATTTT. Amino acid sequence: CASIRLGASTDTQYF. The genes are TRBV7-9 and TRBJ2-3; TRBD2 is a possible D gene (6 bases). Trimming stripped 7 bases from V and 0 bases from J, with 14 bases between. Germline CDR1 SEHNR, CDR2 FQNEAQ (reference sequence). The CDR3 runs 15 residues.

The chain employs TRBV5-4 and TRBJ1-5; D is uncertain. Germline CDR1 reads SGHNT; CDR2 reads YYREEE (reference sequence). V was cut by 0 bases and J by 3 bases, with 16 bases left in between. The CDR3 covers 17 residues. DNA of the CDR3: TGTGCCAGCAGCTTGGCCGAGTGGTTTTTGTACAATCAGCCCCAGCATTTT. Translated, it gives CASSLAEWFLYNQPQHF. The full variable domain, in which reference TRBV5-4 and TRBJ1-5 provide the parts outside the CDR3, is ETGVTQSPTHLIKTRGQQVTLRCSSQSGHNTVSWYQQALGQGPQFIFQYYREEENGRGNFPPRFSGLQFPNYSSELNVNALELDDSALYLCASSLAEWFLYNQPQHFGDGTRLSIL.

This chain links TRBV11-2 with TRBJ2-7, with TRBD2 identical over 13 bases. The CDR3 runs 14 residues. CDR1 and CDR2 from the germline V gene are SGHAT and FQNNGV. J gave up 5 bases and V 5 bases, and 3 bases lay outside the gene matches. Here the CDR3 reads CASSHGLAGDEQYV. CDR3 bases: TGTGCCAGCAGCCACGGACTAGCGGGGGACGAGCAGTACGTC.

The chain joins TRBV10-1 to TRBJ1-1, with TRBD1 matching 9 bases. CDR3 size: 17 residues. Germline V gene lookup returns CDR1 WNHNN and CDR2 SYGVQD (reference sequence). The V segment lost 6 bases and the J segment 4 bases; nucleotides outside the gene matches: 15. This CDR3 is CASRTPRDRDGGTEAFF. The CDR3 region has the DNA TGCGCCAGCAGGACCCCCCGGGACAGGGACGGAGGCACTGAAGCTTTCTTT.

The chain recombines TRBV5-1 with TRBJ2-1; 11 bases are a match to TRBD2. This CDR3 has 15 amino acids. V lost 5 bases to trimming and J lost 15 bases; unmatched junction nucleotides: 16. The germline V gene has CDR1 SGHRS and CDR2 YFSETQ. CDR3 loop: CASSVTSGTSQVRFF. The CDR3 DNA follows: TGCGCCAGCAGTGTGACTAGCGGGACAAGTCAGGTTCGGTTCTTC.

The V and J genes are TRBV7-8 and TRBJ2-2; D is unclear. CDR1 is SGHVS, CDR2 FQNEAQ, per germline. V gave up 7 bases and J gave up 0 bases, with 12 bases separating them. This CDR3 has 15 amino acids. CDR3 nucleotide sequence: TGTGCCAGCAACGCTGAACCGGCGAACACCGGGGAGCTGTTTTTT. Translation gives CASNAEPANTGELFF.

This chain uses TRBV28 with TRBJ1-3, with D unclear. The CDR3 has 16 amino acids. CDR1 is MDHEN, CDR2 SYDVKM, per germline. Between the trimmed V and J ends, which lost 2 bases and 0 bases, there was a span of 11 bases. The chain's CDR3 is CASSLRWSLSGNTIYF. CDR3 DNA: TGTGCCAGCAGTTTAAGGTGGAGCCTCTCTGGAAACACCATATATTTT.

This clone occurred once. The genes are TRBV30 and TRBJ2-7, with 9 bases aligning to TRBD1. This CDR3 region has 14 residues. Looked up from germline, CDR1 is GTSNPN and CDR2 is SVGIG (reference sequence). Losses at the gene ends were 5 bases for V and 3 bases for J; bases not matched to a gene: 8. The CDR3 protein is CAWALGQGDYEQYF. CDR3 nucleotides: TGTGCCTGGGCTTTGGGACAGGGTGACTACGAGCAGTACTTC.

This clone was seen more than once but under ten times. The rearrangement links TRBV19 to TRBJ1-1; 7 bases align to TRBD1. V trimming: 6 bases; J trimming: 0 bases; junction bases outside the gene matches: 7. Germline V gives CDR1 LNHDA, CDR2 SQIVND (reference sequence). This CDR3 spans 15 amino acids. The CDR3 region has the DNA TGTGCCAGTAGACGGGACAGAGATTTGAACACTGAAGCTTTCTTT. Translated, it gives CASRRDRDLNTEAFF.

The chain uses TRBV7-2 and TRBJ2-1, with TRBD2 matching over 8 bases. Germline V gene lookup returns CDR1 SGHTA and CDR2 FQGNSA. The CDR3 extends over 17 amino acids. V dropped 1 base and J dropped 8; count of bases not matched to a gene: 13. CDR3 in DNA: TGTGCCAGCAGCTTAGACCCAGCGGGGGCCTTGGGGGATGAGCAGTTCTTC. Encoded protein: CASSLDPAGALGDEQFF. Using reference TRBV7-2 and TRBJ2-1 for the parts outside the CDR3, the full variable domain is GAGVSQSPSNKVTEKGKDVELRCDPISGHTALYWYRQSLGQGLEFLIYFQGNSAPDKSGLPSDRFSAERTGGSVSTLTIQRTQQEDSAVYLCASSLDPAGALGDEQFFGPGTRLTVL.

This sequence joins TRBV5-8 and TRBJ2-3, with D possibly matching TRBD2 (6 bases). In germline, CDR1 is SGHTS, CDR2 YDEGEE. This CDR3 comprises 15 residues. The V gene lost 1 base and the J gene lost 2 bases, with 11 bases spanning the gap. CDR3 region: CASSLSGVNTDTQYF. CDR3 in DNA: TGTGCCAGCAGCTTGTCGGGGGTAAACACAGATACGCAGTATTTT.

V usage is TRBV28 and J usage is TRBJ2-5; D possibly corresponds to TRBD1 (7 bases). CDR1 is MDHEN and CDR2 is SYDVKM in the germline V gene. V was trimmed by 6 bases and J by 5 bases, leaving 28 bases between them. This CDR3 is built from 18 residues. CDR3 nucleotide sequence: TGTGCCAGCAGCCTTGGCCCTACAGGGGACGGAGGGTGGGAGACCCAGTACTTC. This sequence encodes CASSLGPTGDGGWETQYF.

The rearrangement joins TRBV9 to TRBJ2-6, with D possibly being TRBD2 (6 bases). The CDR3 contains 16 residues. The germline gives CDR1 SGDLS, CDR2 YYNGEE. The V gene lost 0 bases and the J gene lost 4 bases, with 11 bases spanning the gap. For the CDR3, the DNA is TGTGCCAGCAGCGTAGGCCGGGGGTACGGGGCCAACGTCCTGACTTTC. It yields the protein CASSVGRGYGANVLTF.

The chain couples TRBV21-1 to TRBJ2-7; TRBD2 reflects the table's D call only, with no check against the DNA. TRBV21-1 counts as a pseudogene. The CDR3 totals 18 residues. The CDR3 sequence: CASSKAVLRPPRSYEQYV. The CDR3 DNA is TGTGCCAGCAGCAAGGCGGTATTAAGGCCGCCTCGCTCCTACGAGCAGTACGTC.

V usage is TRBV28 and J usage is TRBJ2-2; tentatively, D is TRBD1 (5 bases). The CDR3 runs 12 residues. The germline V gene has CDR1 MDHEN and CDR2 SYDVKM. V was trimmed by 6 bases and J by 9 bases, leaving 11 bases between them. DNA for the CDR3: TGTGCCAGCAGCCAGGGTTCCAGGGAGCTGTTTTTT. It encodes CASSQGSRELFF.